This T cell receptor (beta chain) appears in the sequencing data of a study of shared clonotypes between healthy human individuals. Study overall: Each donor contributed plates that comprised three CD4 naive, three CD4 memory, two CD8 naive and one CD8 memory.

Naive CD8 cells comprised CD45RO-negative, CCR7-positively selected cells, excluding terminally differentiated effector memory CD45RA+ cells. Study-level points and caveats: Estimated richness was generally greater in naive than memory subsets. Rarefaction showed sorted-subset sequencing was incomplete despite large depth.

Germline lookup yields CDR1 LNHDA and CDR2 SQIVND (reference sequence). V lost 7 bases to trimming and J lost 7 bases, with 25 bases between them. The CDR3 spans 17 residues. Each replicate PCR on the sorted subsets used about 0.2 ug DNA (about 30,000 T cell genomes). The assay was immunoSEQ multiplex PCR, and TCRdb's table has in-frame clones only and misses some. This table holds approximately 600,000 clones, roughly 95% found once. Comments on this clone: Its antigen remains unknown.

This TCR derives from a woman in her 30s in good health. The chain is built from TRBV19 and TRBJ1-4; no definite D call. Material: naive CD8+ T cells sorted from blood. The CDR3 sequence: CASTSEFGMYGVEKLFF. DNA for the CDR3: TGTGCCAGTACGTCCGAATTCGGGATGTATGGTGTTGAAAAACTGTTTTTT.